This T cell receptor beta chain was observed in a study of T cells after posttransplantation cyclophosphamide. Sequenced by immunoSEQ multiplex PCR; TCRdb stores in-frame clones only, minus some. The sample has 8,500 to 13,000 clones, none seen only once. Study-wide results and caveats: After PTCy, TRB diversity resembled that of CNI/methotrexate controls. Donor CD8+ memory clones often dominated recipient blood repertoires at later times. Tissue-infiltrating T cells from skin or gut overlapped little with blood T cells.

Many counts were recorded for this clone. The antigen is not known. The germline V gene has CDR1 SGHVS and CDR2 FNYEAQ. CDR3 length: 17 amino acids. Trimming stripped 1 base from V and 0 bases from J, with 12 bases between. Cyclophosphamide on days +3 and +4 followed busulfan-fludarabine conditioning and a marrow graft. Sequenced material: PBMCs, taken after allogeneic stem cell transplant with posttransplant cyclophosphamide. The sequence derives from a female patient aged 35 to 55 who received an allogeneic stem cell transplant from a related donor, was CMV-positive, and had no GVHD. Some T cells may have originated in the graft donor. This chain links TRBV7-6 with TRBJ2-2; D might be TRBD2 (6 bases). The CDR3 region is CASSLGVSGSNTGELFF. The CDR3 DNA follows: TGTGCCAGCAGCTTAGGGGTGAGCGGGTCGAACACCGGGGAGCTGTTTTTT.